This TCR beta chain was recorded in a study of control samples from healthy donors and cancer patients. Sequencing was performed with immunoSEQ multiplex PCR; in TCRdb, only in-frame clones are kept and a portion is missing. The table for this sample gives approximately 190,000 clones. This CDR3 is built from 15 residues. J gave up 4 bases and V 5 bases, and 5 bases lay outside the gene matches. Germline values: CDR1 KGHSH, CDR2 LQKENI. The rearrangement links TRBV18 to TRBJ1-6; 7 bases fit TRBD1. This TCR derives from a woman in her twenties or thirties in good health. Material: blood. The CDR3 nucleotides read TGTGCCAGCTCAAGAGCAGGGGGATATAATTCACCCCTCCACTTT. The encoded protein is CASSRAGGYNSPLHF.